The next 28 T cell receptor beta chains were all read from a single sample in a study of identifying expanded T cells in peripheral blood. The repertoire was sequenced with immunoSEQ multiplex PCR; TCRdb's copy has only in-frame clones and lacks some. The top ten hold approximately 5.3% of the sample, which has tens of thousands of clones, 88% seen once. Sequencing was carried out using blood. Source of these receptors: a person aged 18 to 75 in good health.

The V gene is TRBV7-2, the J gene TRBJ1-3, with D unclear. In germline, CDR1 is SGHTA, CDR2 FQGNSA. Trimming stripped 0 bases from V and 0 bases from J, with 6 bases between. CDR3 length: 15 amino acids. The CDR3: CASSLASLSGNTIYF. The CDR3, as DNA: TGTGCCAGCAGCTTAGCCAGTCTCTCTGGAAACACCATATATTTT.

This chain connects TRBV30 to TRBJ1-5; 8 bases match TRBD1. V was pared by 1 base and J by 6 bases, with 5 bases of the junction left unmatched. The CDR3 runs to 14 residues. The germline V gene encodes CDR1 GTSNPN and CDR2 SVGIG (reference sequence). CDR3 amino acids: CAWSGTGMSQPQHF. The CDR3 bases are TGTGCCTGGAGTGGGACAGGGATGAGTCAGCCCCAGCATTTT. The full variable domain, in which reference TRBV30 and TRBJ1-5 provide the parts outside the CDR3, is SQTIHQWPATLVQPVGSPLSLECTVEGTSNPNLYWYRQAAGRGLQLLFYSVGIGQISSEVPQNLSASRPQDRQFILSSKKLLLSDSGFYLCAWSGTGMSQPQHFGDGTRLSIL.

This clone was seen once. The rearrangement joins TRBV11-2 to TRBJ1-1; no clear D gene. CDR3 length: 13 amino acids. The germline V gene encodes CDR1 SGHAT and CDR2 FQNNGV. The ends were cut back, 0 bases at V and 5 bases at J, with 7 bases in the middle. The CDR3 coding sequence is TGTGCCAGCAGCTTAGATCGGGTTACTGAAGCTTTCTTT. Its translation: CASSLDRVTEAFF.

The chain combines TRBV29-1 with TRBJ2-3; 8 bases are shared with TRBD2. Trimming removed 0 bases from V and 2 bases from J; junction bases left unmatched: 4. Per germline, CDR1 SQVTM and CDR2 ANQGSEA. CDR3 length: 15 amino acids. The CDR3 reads CSVEDLLAATDTQYF. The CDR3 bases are TGCAGCGTTGAAGACTTACTAGCGGCCACAGATACGCAGTATTTT.

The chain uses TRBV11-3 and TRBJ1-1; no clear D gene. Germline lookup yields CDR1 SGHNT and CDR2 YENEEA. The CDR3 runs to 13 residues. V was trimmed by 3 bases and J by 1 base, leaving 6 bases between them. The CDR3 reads CASSFGPNTEAFF. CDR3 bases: TGTGCCAGCAGCTTTGGGCCGAACACTGAAGCTTTCTTT.

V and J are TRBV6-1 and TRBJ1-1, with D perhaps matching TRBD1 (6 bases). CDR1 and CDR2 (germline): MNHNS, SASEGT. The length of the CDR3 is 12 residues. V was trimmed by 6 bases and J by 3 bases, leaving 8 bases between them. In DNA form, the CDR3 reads TGTGCCAGCAGGACAGGTGACACTGAAGCTTTCTTT. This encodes CASRTGDTEAFF.

This CDR3 reads CASSLIRDYGYTF. The CDR3 nucleotides read TGCGCCAGCAGCTTGATTAGGGACTATGGCTACACCTTC. The rearrangement uses TRBV5-1 and TRBJ1-2, with D hard to call. The CDR3 totals 13 residues. CDR1 and CDR2 from the germline V gene are SGHRS and YFSETQ. V lost 1 base to trimming and J lost 3 bases, with 7 bases between them. Full variable domain (rest looked up from reference TRBV5-1 and TRBJ1-2): KAGVTQTPRYLIKTRGQQVTLSCSPISGHRSVSWYQQTPGQGLQFLFEYFSETQRNKGNFPGRFSGRQFSNSRSEMNVSTLELGDSALYLCASSLIRDYGYTFGSGTRLTVV.

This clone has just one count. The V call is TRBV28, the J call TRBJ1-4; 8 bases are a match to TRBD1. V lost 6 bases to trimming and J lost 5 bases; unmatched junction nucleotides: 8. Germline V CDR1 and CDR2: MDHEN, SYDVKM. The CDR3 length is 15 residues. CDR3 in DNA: TGTGCCAGCAGATCAGGGGGCGCTTCCAATGAAAAACTGTTTTTT. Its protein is CASRSGGASNEKLFF.

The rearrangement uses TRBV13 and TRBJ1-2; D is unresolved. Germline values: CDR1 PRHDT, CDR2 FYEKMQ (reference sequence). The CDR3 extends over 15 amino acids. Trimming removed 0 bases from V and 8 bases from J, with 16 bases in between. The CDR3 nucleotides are TGTGCCAGCAGCTTAGGTCGGGGTTTGACGGGCGGCTACACCTTC. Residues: CASSLGRGLTGGYTF.

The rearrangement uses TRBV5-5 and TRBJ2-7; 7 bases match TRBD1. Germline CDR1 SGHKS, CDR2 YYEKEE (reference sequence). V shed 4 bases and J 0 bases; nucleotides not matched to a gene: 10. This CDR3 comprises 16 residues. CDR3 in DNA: TGTGCCAGCAGCCCCAGACTCCGGGACAGCTCCTACGAGCAGTACTTC. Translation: CASSPRLRDSSYEQYF.

The CDR3 reads CASSYTGSGTDTQYF. The CDR3 nucleotides read TGTGCCAGCAGTTATACCGGGAGCGGCACAGATACGCAGTATTTT. The rearrangement uses TRBV6-5 and TRBJ2-3; tentatively, D is TRBD2 (6 bases). The germline gives CDR1 MNHEY, CDR2 SVGAGI. The CDR3 is made up of 15 amino acids. The V gene lost 3 bases and the J gene lost 1 base, with 11 bases spanning the gap.

The CDR3 reads CASSLGGQGRTEAFF. The CDR3 DNA is TGTGCCAGCAGCTTAGGGGGACAGGGCAGGACTGAAGCTTTCTTT. The genes are TRBV13 and TRBJ1-1; TRBD1 aligns across 9 bases. The CDR3 is made up of 15 amino acids. The germline gives CDR1 PRHDT, CDR2 FYEKMQ (reference sequence). V shed 0 bases, J shed 5 bases, and the junction held 4 bases outside the gene matches.

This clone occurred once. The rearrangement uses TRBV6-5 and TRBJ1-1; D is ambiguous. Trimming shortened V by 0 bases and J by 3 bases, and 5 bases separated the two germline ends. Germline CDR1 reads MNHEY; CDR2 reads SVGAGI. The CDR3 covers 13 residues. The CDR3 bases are TGTGCCAGCAGTTACTCGAGTGACACTGAAGCTTTCTTT. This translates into CASSYSSDTEAFF.

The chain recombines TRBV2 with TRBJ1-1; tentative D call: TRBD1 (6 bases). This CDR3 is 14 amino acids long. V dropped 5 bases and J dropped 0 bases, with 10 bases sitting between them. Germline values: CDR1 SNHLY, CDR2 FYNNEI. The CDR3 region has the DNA TGTGCCAGCAGTAAAGACAGGCTGAACACTGAAGCTTTCTTT. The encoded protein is CASSKDRLNTEAFF.

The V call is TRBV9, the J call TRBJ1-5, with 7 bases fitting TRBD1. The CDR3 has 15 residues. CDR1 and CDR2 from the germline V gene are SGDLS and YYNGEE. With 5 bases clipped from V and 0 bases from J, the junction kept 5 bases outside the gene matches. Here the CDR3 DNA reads TGTGCCAGCAGTCCGACAGGGACTAGCAATCAGCCCCAGCATTTT. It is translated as CASSPTGTSNQPQHF.

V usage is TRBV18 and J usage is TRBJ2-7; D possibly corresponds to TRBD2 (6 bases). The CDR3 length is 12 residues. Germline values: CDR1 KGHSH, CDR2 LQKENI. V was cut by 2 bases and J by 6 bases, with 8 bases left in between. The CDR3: CASSPAGPEQYF. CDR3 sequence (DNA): TGTGCCAGCTCACCAGCGGGGCCCGAGCAGTACTTC.

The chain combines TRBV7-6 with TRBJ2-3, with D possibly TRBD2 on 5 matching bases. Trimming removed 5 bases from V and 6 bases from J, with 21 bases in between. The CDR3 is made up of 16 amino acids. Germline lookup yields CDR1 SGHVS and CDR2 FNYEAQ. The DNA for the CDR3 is TGTGCCAGCAGCGACGACGCCCTGGCGGGTGCCGATACGCAGTATTTT. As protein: CASSDDALAGADTQYF. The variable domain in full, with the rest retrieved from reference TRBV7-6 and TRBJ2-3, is GAGVSQSPRYKVTKRGQDVALRCDPISGHVSLYWYRQALGQGPEFLTYFNYEAQQDKSGLPNDRFSAERPEGSISTLTIQRTEQRDSAMYRCASSDDALAGADTQYFGPGTRLTVL.

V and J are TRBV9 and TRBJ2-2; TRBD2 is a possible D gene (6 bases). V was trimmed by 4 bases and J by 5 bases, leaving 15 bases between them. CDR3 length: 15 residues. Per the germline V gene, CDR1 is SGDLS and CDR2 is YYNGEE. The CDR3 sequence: CASSPYGGPTGELFF. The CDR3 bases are TGTGCCAGCAGCCCATACGGAGGGCCGACCGGGGAGCTGTTTTTT.

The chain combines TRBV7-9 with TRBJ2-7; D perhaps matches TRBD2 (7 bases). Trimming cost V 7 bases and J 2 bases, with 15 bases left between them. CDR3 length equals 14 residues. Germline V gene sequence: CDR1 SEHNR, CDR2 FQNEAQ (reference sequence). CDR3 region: CASTSGRGAYEQYF. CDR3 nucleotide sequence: TGTGCCAGCACCTCGGGGAGGGGGGCCTACGAGCAGTACTTC.

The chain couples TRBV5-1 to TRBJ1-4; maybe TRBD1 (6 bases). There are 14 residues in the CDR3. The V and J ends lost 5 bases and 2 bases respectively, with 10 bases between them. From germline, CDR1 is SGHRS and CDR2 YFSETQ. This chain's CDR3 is CASRGQPTNEKLFF. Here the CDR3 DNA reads TGCGCCAGCAGAGGACAGCCTACTAATGAAAAACTGTTTTTT.

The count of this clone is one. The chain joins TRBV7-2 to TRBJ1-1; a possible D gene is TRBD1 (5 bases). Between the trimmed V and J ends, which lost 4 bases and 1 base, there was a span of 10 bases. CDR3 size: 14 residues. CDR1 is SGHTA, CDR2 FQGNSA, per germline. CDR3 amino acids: CASSSQRGNTEAFF. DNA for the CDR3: TGTGCCAGCAGCTCACAGAGGGGGAACACTGAAGCTTTCTTT.

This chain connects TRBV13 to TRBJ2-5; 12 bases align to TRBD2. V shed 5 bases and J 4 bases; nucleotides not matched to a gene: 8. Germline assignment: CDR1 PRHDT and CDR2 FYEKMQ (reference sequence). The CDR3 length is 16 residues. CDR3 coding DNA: TGTGCCAGCAGCCTGCGACTAGCGGGAGCGCGAGAGACCCAGTACTTC. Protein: CASSLRLAGARETQYF.

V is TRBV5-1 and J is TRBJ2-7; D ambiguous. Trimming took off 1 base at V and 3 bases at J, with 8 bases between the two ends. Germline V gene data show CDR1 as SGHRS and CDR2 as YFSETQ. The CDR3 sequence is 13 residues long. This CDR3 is CASSLSYSYEQYF. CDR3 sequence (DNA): TGCGCCAGCAGCTTGAGTTACAGCTACGAGCAGTACTTC.

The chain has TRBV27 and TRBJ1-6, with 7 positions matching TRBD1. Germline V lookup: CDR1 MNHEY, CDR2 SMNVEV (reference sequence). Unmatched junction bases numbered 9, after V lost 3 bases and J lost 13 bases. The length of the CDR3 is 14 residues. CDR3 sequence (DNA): TGTGCCAGCAGTTTTGAACAGGGGAACGGTCCCCTCCACTTT. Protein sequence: CASSFEQGNGPLHF.

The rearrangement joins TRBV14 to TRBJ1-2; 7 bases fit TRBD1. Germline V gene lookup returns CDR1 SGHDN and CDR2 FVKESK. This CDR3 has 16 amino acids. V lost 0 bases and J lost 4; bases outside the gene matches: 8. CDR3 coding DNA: TGTGCCAGCAGCCAAGACCCCCGGGACAGACCCTATGGCTACACCTTC. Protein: CASSQDPRDRPYGYTF. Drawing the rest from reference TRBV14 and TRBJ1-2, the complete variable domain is EAGVTQFPSHSVIEKGQTVTLRCDPISGHDNLYWYRRVMGKEIKFLLHFVKESKQDESGMPNNRFLAERTGGTYSTLKVQPAELEDSGVYFCASSQDPRDRPYGYTFGSGTRLTVV.

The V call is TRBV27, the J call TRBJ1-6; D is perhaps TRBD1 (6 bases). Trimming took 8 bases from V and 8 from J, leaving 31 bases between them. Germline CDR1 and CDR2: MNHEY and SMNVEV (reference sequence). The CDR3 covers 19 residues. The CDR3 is CASPWERSPPLEGDSPLHF. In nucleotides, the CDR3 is TGTGCCAGCCCCTGGGAGAGGTCCCCCCCCCTTGAGGGGGATTCACCCCTCCACTTT.

CDR3 sequence (DNA): TGTGCCAGCAGCTTAACGACGACAGGGGGACACATTCAGTACTTC. Its translation: CASSLTTTGGHIQYF. V usage is TRBV7-2 and J usage is TRBJ2-4; 9 nucleotides agree with TRBD1. Germline V gives CDR1 SGHTA, CDR2 FQGNSA. This CDR3 spans 15 amino acids. Unmatched junction bases numbered 7, after V lost 2 bases and J lost 8 bases.

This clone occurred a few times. The CDR3 DNA sequence: TGTGCCACCAGCAGACAGTCTAGCTCCTACAATGAGCAGTTCTTC. Translated: CATSRQSSSYNEQFF. The chain is built from TRBV15 and TRBJ2-1; D remains unclear. CDR1 LNHNV and CDR2 YYDKDF come from the germline V gene (reference sequence). V lost 2 bases to trimming and J lost 0 bases, with 8 bases between them. This CDR3 region has 15 residues.